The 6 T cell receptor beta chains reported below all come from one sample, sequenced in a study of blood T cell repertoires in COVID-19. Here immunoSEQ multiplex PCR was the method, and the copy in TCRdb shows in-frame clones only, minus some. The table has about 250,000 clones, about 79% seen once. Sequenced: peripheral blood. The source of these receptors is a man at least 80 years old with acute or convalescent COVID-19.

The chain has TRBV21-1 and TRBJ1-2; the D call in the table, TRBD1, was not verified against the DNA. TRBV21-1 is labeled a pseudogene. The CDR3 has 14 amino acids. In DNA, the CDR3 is TGTGCCAGCAGCAGAGCCTTCCAGGGCCATGGCTACACCTTC. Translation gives CASSRAFQGHGYTF.

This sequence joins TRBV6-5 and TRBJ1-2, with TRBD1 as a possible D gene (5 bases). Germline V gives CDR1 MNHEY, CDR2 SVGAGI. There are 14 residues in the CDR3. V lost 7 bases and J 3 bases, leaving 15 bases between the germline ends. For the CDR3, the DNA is TGTGCCAGCACCCCTGGGGGAGGGGACTATGGCTACACCTTC. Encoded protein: CASTPGGGDYGYTF.

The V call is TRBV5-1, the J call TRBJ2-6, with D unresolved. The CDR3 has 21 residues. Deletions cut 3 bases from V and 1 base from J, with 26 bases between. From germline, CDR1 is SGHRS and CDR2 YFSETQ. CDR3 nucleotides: TGCGCCAGCAGCTCCTTGTGGCAGATATTCGGGTCGTCTTCTGGGGCCAACGTCCTGACTTTC. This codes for CASSSLWQIFGSSSGANVLTF.

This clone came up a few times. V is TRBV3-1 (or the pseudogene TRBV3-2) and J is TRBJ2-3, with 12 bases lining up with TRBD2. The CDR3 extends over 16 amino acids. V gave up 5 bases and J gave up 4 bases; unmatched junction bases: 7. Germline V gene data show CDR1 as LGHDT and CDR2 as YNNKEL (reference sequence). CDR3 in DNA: TGTGCCAGCAGCTACCTAGCGGGGGGGCCCCCAGATACGCAGTATTTT. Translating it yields CASSYLAGGPPDTQYF.

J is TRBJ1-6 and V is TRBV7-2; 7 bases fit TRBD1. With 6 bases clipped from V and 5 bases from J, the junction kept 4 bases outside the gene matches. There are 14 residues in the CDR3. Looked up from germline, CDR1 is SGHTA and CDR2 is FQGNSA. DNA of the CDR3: TGTGCCAGCAGTAGGGGGCAGAATAATTCACCCCTCCACTTT. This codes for CASSRGQNNSPLHF.

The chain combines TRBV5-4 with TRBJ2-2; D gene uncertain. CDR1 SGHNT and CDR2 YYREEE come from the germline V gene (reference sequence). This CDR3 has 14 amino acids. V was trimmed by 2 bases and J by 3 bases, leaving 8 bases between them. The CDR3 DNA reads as TGTGCCAGCAGCTTTAACAAATACACCGGGGAGCTGTTTTTT. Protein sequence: CASSFNKYTGELFF.